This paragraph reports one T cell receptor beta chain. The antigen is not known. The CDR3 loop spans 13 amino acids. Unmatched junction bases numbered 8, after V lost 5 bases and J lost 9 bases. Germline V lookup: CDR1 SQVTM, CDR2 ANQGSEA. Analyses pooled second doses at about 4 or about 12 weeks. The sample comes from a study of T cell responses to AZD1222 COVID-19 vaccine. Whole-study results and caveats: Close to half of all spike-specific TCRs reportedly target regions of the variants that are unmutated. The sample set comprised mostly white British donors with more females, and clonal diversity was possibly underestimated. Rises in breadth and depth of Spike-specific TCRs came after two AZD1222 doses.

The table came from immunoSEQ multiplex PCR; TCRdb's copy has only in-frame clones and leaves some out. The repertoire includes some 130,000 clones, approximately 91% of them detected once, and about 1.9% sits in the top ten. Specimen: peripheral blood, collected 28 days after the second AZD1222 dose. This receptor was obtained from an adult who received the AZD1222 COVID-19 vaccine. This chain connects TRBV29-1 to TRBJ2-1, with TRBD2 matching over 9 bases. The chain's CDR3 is CSVRPSGNGEQFF. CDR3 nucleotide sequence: TGCAGCGTTCGGCCTAGCGGGAATGGTGAGCAGTTCTTC.